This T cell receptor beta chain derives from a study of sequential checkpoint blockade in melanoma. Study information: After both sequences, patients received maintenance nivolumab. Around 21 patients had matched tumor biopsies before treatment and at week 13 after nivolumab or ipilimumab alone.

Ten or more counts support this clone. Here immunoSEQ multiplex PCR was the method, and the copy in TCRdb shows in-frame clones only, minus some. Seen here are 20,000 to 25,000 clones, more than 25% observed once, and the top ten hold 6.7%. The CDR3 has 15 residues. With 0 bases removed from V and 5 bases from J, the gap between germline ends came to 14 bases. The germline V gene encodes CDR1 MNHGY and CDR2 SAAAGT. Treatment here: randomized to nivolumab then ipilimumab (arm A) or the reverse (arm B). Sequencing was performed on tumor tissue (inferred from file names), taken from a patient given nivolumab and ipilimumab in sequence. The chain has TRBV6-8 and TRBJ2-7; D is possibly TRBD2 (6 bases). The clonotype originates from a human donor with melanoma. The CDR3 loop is CASSYSIGGWDEQYF. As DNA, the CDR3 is TGTGCCAGCAGTTACTCGATCGGGGGTTGGGACGAGCAGTACTTC.